Each of the 27 T cell receptor beta chains below was sequenced from the same sample in a study of shared clonotypes between healthy human individuals. Sequencing was performed with immunoSEQ multiplex PCR; in TCRdb, only in-frame clones are kept and a portion is missing. Of more than 1 million clones listed, around three quarters are singletons. Sequencing was done on a sample of memory CD4+ T cells from PBMCs. Subset: CD45RA-negative fraction. The receptors stem from a man between 18 and 35 years old in good health. Some clones in this sample may be carry-over from other donors' samples.

This chain connects TRBV5-1 to TRBJ1-1; TRBD1 matches 8 bases. Germline V CDR1 and CDR2: SGHRS, YFSETQ. The trim removed 0 bases at V and 5 bases at J, leaving 12 bases unmatched. This CDR3 is 17 amino acids long. The CDR3 protein is CASSLDFAGGPRTEAFF. DNA for the CDR3: TGCGCCAGCAGCTTGGATTTTGCAGGGGGCCCGAGGACTGAAGCTTTCTTT. Full variable domain (remainder filled in from reference TRBV5-1 and TRBJ1-1): KAGVTQTPRYLIKTRGQQVTLSCSPISGHRSVSWYQQTPGQGLQFLFEYFSETQRNKGNFPGRFSGRQFSNSRSEMNVSTLELGDSALYLCASSLDFAGGPRTEAFFGQGTRLTVV.

The DNA of the CDR3 is TGTGCCACCAGCAGAGCCACACGAGAGACCCAGTACTTC. As protein: CATSRATRETQYF. The chain couples TRBV15 to TRBJ2-5; D is unresolved. The CDR3 sequence is 13 residues long. Germline CDR1 reads LNHNV; CDR2 reads YYDKDF (reference sequence). Deletions cut 1 base from V and 4 bases from J, with 7 bases between.

As to this clone: This sample also contains other DNA sequences that code for the same CDR3. The chain carries TRBV5-6 and TRBJ1-5; no definite D call. The V end was cut by 3 bases, the J end by 7 bases, with 11 bases between. Germline assignment: CDR1 SGHDT and CDR2 YYEEEE. The CDR3 spans 13 residues. CDR3 protein: CASSSRRGQPQHF. Here the CDR3 DNA reads TGTGCCAGCAGCTCGCGGAGAGGGCAGCCCCAGCATTTT.

The rearrangement uses TRBV28 and TRBJ1-1; TRBD1 might be the D (6 bases). This CDR3 has 15 amino acids. Germline-derived CDR1 and CDR2 are MDHEN and SYDVKM. The V gene lost 7 bases and the J gene lost 2 bases, with 17 bases spanning the gap. The CDR3 loop is CASTSGTLRNTEAFF. CDR3 DNA sequence: TGTGCCAGCACTTCCGGGACACTTAGAAACACTGAAGCTTTCTTT.

This clone occurred many times. This chain joins TRBV5-1 and TRBJ2-3, with TRBD2 identical over 10 bases. V lost 4 bases and J lost 1; bases outside the gene matches: 6. Germline V gene sequence: CDR1 SGHRS, CDR2 YFSETQ. The CDR3 has 16 amino acids. CDR3 sequence reads: CASSTASGSRTDTQYF. The CDR3 DNA reads TGCGCCAGCAGCACCGCTAGCGGGAGCCGCACAGATACGCAGTATTTT.

This chain joins TRBV30 and TRBJ2-5; D could derive from TRBD1 or TRBD2 (6 bases each). V was cut by 2 bases and J by 5 bases, with 18 bases left in between. CDR3 length: 15 amino acids. Germline lookup yields CDR1 GTSNPN and CDR2 SVGIG (reference sequence). The CDR3 nucleotides read TGTGCCTGGAGTACTGGGGGCGGGATCGTGGAGACCCAGTACTTC. This gives the protein CAWSTGGGIVETQYF.

CDR3 coding DNA: TGTGCCAGCAGTTCCCCCGGGACGGGTACTGAAGCTTTCTTT. As protein: CASSSPGTGTEAFF. V usage is TRBV28 and J usage is TRBJ1-1, with a weak D call TRBD1 (5 bases). Trimming shortened V by 4 bases and J by 5 bases, and 14 bases separated the two germline ends. Germline V CDR1 and CDR2: MDHEN, SYDVKM. This CDR3 spans 14 amino acids.

CDR3 sequence reads: CAWSSGLTDTQYF. Here the CDR3 DNA reads TGTGCCTGGAGTAGTGGGCTGACAGATACGCAGTATTTT. This sequence joins TRBV30 and TRBJ2-3; D remains ambiguous. This CDR3 region has 13 residues. Trimming shortened V by 2 bases and J by 3 bases, and 9 bases separated the two germline ends. Looked up from germline, CDR1 is GTSNPN and CDR2 is SVGIG (reference sequence). The variable domain in full, completed from reference TRBV30 and TRBJ2-3, reads SQTIHQWPATLVQPVGSPLSLECTVEGTSNPNLYWYRQAAGRGLQLLFYSVGIGQISSEVPQNLSASRPQDRQFILSSKKLLLSDSGFYLCAWSSGLTDTQYFGPGTRLTVL.

On this clone: Other DNA variants within this sample encode the same CDR3. The chain has TRBV5-1 and TRBJ1-4, with D possibly being TRBD1 (6 bases). Germline V lookup: CDR1 SGHRS, CDR2 YFSETQ. V lost 0 bases and J lost 0, with 9 bases in between. The CDR3 is made up of 16 amino acids. This CDR3 is CASSLGGHATNEKLFF. The CDR3 region has the DNA TGCGCCAGCAGCTTGGGGGGGCATGCAACTAATGAAAAACTGTTTTTT.

The chain carries TRBV20-1 and TRBJ2-7; D is uncertain. The CDR3 spans 11 residues. The germline gives CDR1 DFQATT, CDR2 SNEGSKA (reference sequence). V lost 5 bases, J lost 4 bases, and 9 bases lay in between. This chain's CDR3 is CSALNLYEQYF. DNA of the CDR3: TGCAGTGCTCTTAACCTGTACGAGCAGTACTTC.

The sample holds a few counts of this clone. V usage is TRBV11-2 and J usage is TRBJ2-2, with D tentatively TRBD2 (5 bases). Germline CDR1 reads SGHAT; CDR2 reads FQNNGV. With 5 bases removed from V and 5 bases from J, the gap between germline ends came to 12 bases. The CDR3 is made up of 14 amino acids. The CDR3 here is CASSRLRGTGELFF. DNA for the CDR3: TGTGCCAGCAGCCGTCTTCGGGGAACCGGGGAGCTGTTTTTT.

The chain joins TRBV5-4 to TRBJ1-1; D is undetermined. V lost 2 bases, J lost 0 bases, and 8 bases lay in between. Germline V gene lookup returns CDR1 SGHNT and CDR2 YYREEE (reference sequence). This CDR3 contains 14 residues. The CDR3 bases are TGTGCCAGCAGCTTTAGTACGGTGAACACTGAAGCTTTCTTT. This gives the protein CASSFSTVNTEAFF.

A single count supports this clone. The gene calls are TRBV6-1 and TRBJ1-4; 7 bases are a match to TRBD1. CDR3 length: 16 residues. V was clipped by 3 bases and J by 3 bases; unmatched bases: 7. CDR1 and CDR2 (germline): MNHNS, SASEGT. CDR3 amino acids: CASSDRGRSSNEKLFF. The DNA of the CDR3 is TGTGCCAGCAGTGACAGGGGGAGGTCGTCTAATGAAAAACTGTTTTTT.

This chain links TRBV7-9 with TRBJ2-5, with D possibly matching TRBD2 (5 bases). The CDR3 runs 17 residues. V lost 5 bases and J lost 1, with 20 bases in between. Per the germline V gene, CDR1 is SEHNR and CDR2 is FQNEAQ (reference sequence). The CDR3 here is CASSPLGLAGGQETQYF. The CDR3 DNA is TGTGCCAGCAGCCCCCTAGGTCTAGCAGGTGGCCAAGAGACCCAGTACTTC.

This clone has just a few counts. The gene calls are TRBV7-8 and TRBJ2-5; 9 nucleotides align to TRBD1. Germline V lookup: CDR1 SGHVS, CDR2 FQNEAQ. The trim removed 4 bases at V and 4 bases at J, leaving 16 bases unmatched. The CDR3 length is 18 residues. The CDR3 region is CASSSTDSTGGYRETQYF. The CDR3 coding sequence is TGTGCCAGCAGCTCTACAGATTCGACAGGGGGTTATCGAGAGACCCAGTACTTC.

V and J are TRBV19 and TRBJ2-2, with TRBD2 matching 11 bases. CDR3 size: 15 residues. Trimming cost V 4 bases and J 7 bases; bases outside gene matches: 5. CDR1 is LNHDA and CDR2 is SQIVND in the germline V gene (reference sequence). The CDR3 loop is CASSRLGLAVGELFF. The CDR3 nucleotides read TGTGCCAGTAGTAGATTGGGACTAGCGGTCGGGGAGCTGTTTTTT.

The rearrangement uses TRBV11-3 and TRBJ2-2, with 7 bases that match TRBD2. With V trimmed by 3 bases and J by 0 bases, 1 base remained unmatched. Looked up from germline, CDR1 is SGHNT and CDR2 is YENEEA. The CDR3 sequence is 15 residues long. The CDR3 DNA reads TGTGCCAGCAGCTTTCGGGGGGCGAACACCGGGGAGCTGTTTTTT. Protein: CASSFRGANTGELFF. The full variable domain, with the rest looked up from reference TRBV11-3 and TRBJ2-2, is EAGVVQSPRYKIIEKKQPVAFWCNPISGHNTLYWYLQNLGQGPELLIRYENEEAVDDSQLPKDRFSAERLKGVDSTLKIQPAELGDSAVYLCASSFRGANTGELFFGEGSRLTVL.

The gene calls are TRBV5-1 and TRBJ2-5, with 8 bases lining up with TRBD1. This CDR3 has 13 amino acids. Germline V gives CDR1 SGHRS, CDR2 YFSETQ. V lost 4 bases, J lost 7 bases, and 6 bases stayed unmatched. The CDR3 loop is CASSPGQGGTQYF. CDR3 in DNA: TGCGCCAGCAGCCCTGGACAGGGCGGGACCCAGTACTTC.

This chain connects TRBV23-1 to TRBJ1-2, with D possibly matching TRBD1 (6 bases). TRBV23-1 is placed among ORFs of uncertain function. V was cut by 7 bases and J by 4 bases, with 13 bases left in between. The CDR3 has 13 residues. CDR3: CASIMDRFYGYTF. DNA for the CDR3: TGCGCCAGCATAATGGACAGATTCTATGGCTACACCTTC.

On this clone itself: This may come from a read error, since a much larger clone is one base off. The gene calls are TRBV27 and TRBJ2-1, with 9 bases that match TRBD2. CDR3 size: 14 residues. From germline, CDR1 is MNHEY and CDR2 SMNVEV (reference sequence). V lost 6 bases, J lost 2 bases, and 2 bases stayed unmatched. The CDR3 coding sequence is TGTGCCAGCAGATTAGCGGGAGCCTACAATGAGCAGTTCTTC. This encodes CASRLAGAYNEQFF.

This clone was observed a single time. The chain carries TRBV28 and TRBJ2-7; D not resolved. Germline loops: CDR1 MDHEN, CDR2 SYDVKM. Between the trimmed V and J ends, which lost 2 bases and 7 bases, there was a span of 9 bases. The CDR3 contains 12 residues. The DNA for the CDR3 is TGTGCCAGCAGTTTACAGGCGTGGGAGCAGTACTTC. Protein product: CASSLQAWEQYF.

Comments on this clone: A much larger clonotype is one base distant, so this may be a read error. V usage is TRBV6-1 and J usage is TRBJ2-1, with 12 bases identical to TRBD2. The trim removed 4 bases at V and 4 bases at J, leaving 2 bases unmatched. Germline lookup yields CDR1 MNHNS and CDR2 SASEGT. The CDR3 covers 15 residues. This CDR3 is CASSGGLAGYNEQFF. CDR3 nucleotide sequence: TGTGCCAGCAGTGGAGGACTAGCGGGGTACAATGAGCAGTTCTTC.

V and J are TRBV28 and TRBJ1-5; D not resolved. The germline V and J ends were trimmed by 5 bases and 7 bases, with 21 bases remaining between them. The V gene's germline CDR1 is MDHEN and CDR2 SYDVKM. This CDR3 has 16 amino acids. DNA for the CDR3: TGTGCCAGCAGTATCGTCGGACTGAGGCCCCTACAGCCCCAGCATTTT. Protein product: CASSIVGLRPLQPQHF.

Turning to this clone: This sample also contains other DNA sequences that code for the same CDR3. The rearrangement uses TRBV5-1 and TRBJ1-1; TRBD1 agrees at 11 bases. The V segment lost 4 bases and the J segment 4 bases; nucleotides outside the gene matches: 3. In germline, CDR1 is SGHRS, CDR2 YFSETQ. The length of the CDR3 is 14 residues. The chain's CDR3 is CASSRDRGVTEAFF. CDR3 in DNA: TGCGCCAGCAGCCGGGACAGGGGGGTCACTGAAGCTTTCTTT. Full variable domain (rest looked up from reference TRBV5-1 and TRBJ1-1): KAGVTQTPRYLIKTRGQQVTLSCSPISGHRSVSWYQQTPGQGLQFLFEYFSETQRNKGNFPGRFSGRQFSNSRSEMNVSTLELGDSALYLCASSRDRGVTEAFFGQGTRLTVV.

The genes are TRBV18 and TRBJ2-1, with 10 bases aligning to TRBD1. This CDR3 contains 17 residues. Germline V gene data show CDR1 as KGHSH and CDR2 as LQKENI. V trimming: 0 bases; J trimming: 3 bases; junction bases outside the gene matches: 5. The CDR3 region has the DNA TGTGCCAGCTCACCACCGCAAGGGACAGGGGACTACAATGAGCAGTTCTTC. Its protein is CASSPPQGTGDYNEQFF.

The rearrangement joins TRBV7-2 to TRBJ2-3; D is unresolved. Trimming removed 3 bases from V and 2 bases from J, with 12 bases in between. CDR1 and CDR2 from the germline V gene are SGHTA and FQGNSA. The CDR3 totals 15 residues. CDR3 protein: CASSLDHSHTDTQYF. In DNA, the CDR3 is TGTGCCAGCAGCTTGGATCACTCCCACACAGATACGCAGTATTTT.

With respect to this clone: This specimen includes other DNA sequences encoding the same CDR3. This chain joins TRBV5-1 and TRBJ2-5; TRBD1 is a possible D gene (6 bases). This CDR3 spans 15 amino acids. Per the germline V gene, CDR1 is SGHRS and CDR2 is YFSETQ. V gave up 0 bases and J gave up 0 bases, with 9 bases separating them. This CDR3 is CASSLGGQYQETQYF. As DNA, the CDR3 is TGCGCCAGCAGCTTGGGGGGGCAGTACCAAGAGACCCAGTACTTC.